This T cell receptor beta chain derives from a study of blood T cell repertoires in COVID-19. The CDR3 consists of 12 residues. From germline, CDR1 is SEHNR and CDR2 FQNEAQ (reference sequence). Trimming stripped 5 bases from V and 2 bases from J, with 6 bases between. The data were produced by immunoSEQ multiplex PCR, yet TCRdb's version contains in-frame clones alone and is incomplete. The table has 200,000 to 250,000 clones, roughly 84% seen once. The sequence came from a man under 40 in a cohort exposed to, infected with or recovered from COVID-19 (not recorded which). What was sequenced was PBMCs or T cells enriched from blood (not recorded which). The chain uses TRBV7-9 and TRBJ2-5, with D possibly TRBD1 on 6 matching bases. The chain's CDR3 is CASSTGQETQYF. The CDR3 DNA reads as TGTGCCAGCAGCACAGGGCAAGAGACCCAGTACTTC.